This T cell receptor beta chain was retrieved from a study of cytomegalovirus exposure and HLA in healthy donors. General study points: Within an earlier analysis, most TCR beta V segments proved productive either about 90% or about 30% of the time. Rare TCR sequences predominated, though certain public TCRs were found in many donors.

Germline V CDR1 and CDR2: SSHAT, FNYEAQ (reference sequence). The CDR3 has 14 amino acids. The primer mix had 60 Vbeta and 13 Jbeta primers. TCRdb's copy holds only in-frame clones and misses some; the assay was immunoSEQ multiplex PCR. Of around 180,000 clones detected, 80% to 90% appear once; the ten largest clones hold approximately 2.2%. Remarks on this clone: Its target is not known. One end of the junction is discordant with germline, which a read error may explain.

This sequence was found in a male donor in good health and CMV-seronegative. The sequenced material came from PBMCs. The rearrangement joins TRBV7-7 to TRBJ2-7, with TRBD2 matching over 7 bases. For the CDR3, the DNA is TGTGCTAGCAGCCGCTCGCGGGGGTCCTACGAGCAGTACTTC. Translation: CASSRSRGSYEQYF.